This is a list of T cell receptor beta chains from one sample in a study of identical twins. One entry per CDR3 protein, called by TCRdb with MiXCR from the 5' RACE reads. The table records roughly 1.6 million distinct CDR3 sequences, less than 35% of them present only once. Material for sequencing was cord blood. These receptors all stem from a newborn girl in good health. CDR3s leave out the opening cysteine and the closing phenylalanine or tryptophan.

TRBV20-1,SVQRGGRITDTQY
TRBV10-3,AISEYDEQY
TRBV20-1,SARRSGTGGSPLH
TRBV5-5,ASNPSGTGHYGYT
TRBV7-9,ASSLELANNEQF
TRBV19,ASSMGQGYGYT
TRBV12-3/TRBV12-4,ASSSSVGYEQY
TRBV10-3,AISESIGGKLNTEAF
TRBV20-1,SASLGLAGGYEQY
TRBV20-1,STRRAGGRCTDTQY
TRBV20-1,SAGTLASSTDTQY
TRBV12-3/TRBV12-4,ASSLRTGQGPFPNEQF
TRBV20-1,SAMRGGTQY
TRBV3-1,ASGTGATYEQY
TRBV6-5,ASSFSVQGGTQY
TRBV5-1,ASSLAEAY
TRBV5-1,ASKRDGHHEQY
TRBV2,ARGLAGGSYNEQF
TRBV6-1,ASSDGREVDTQY
TRBV25-1,ASSEIGTPNTEAF
TRBV7-7,ASSLTDGSTDTQY
TRBV3-1,ASSHPTIVADTQY
TRBV10-2,ASSERGEYGKLF
TRBV20-1,SARGRYQGTQY
TRBV7-8,ASSLGELAGWGQETQY
TRBV20-1,SASPRLSNEKLF
TRBV6-5,ASSYGSGSSTDTQY
TRBV6-6,ASSYLQGNYGYT
TRBV24-1,ATSDSDGRGTGELF
TRBV20-1,SARGWGNTEAF
TRBV6-1,ASSERARTSSYNSPLH
TRBV6-5,ASSWLTRRGPGGYT
TRBV25-1,ASRGTAGFLDEQF
TRBV7-9,ASSLLGQPNTGELF
TRBV7-2,ASSRSTSGGFTDTQY
TRBV2,ASDWTSGTGELF
TRBV7-2,ASSIGLAETQY
TRBV15,ATSWGATNEKLF
TRBV14,ASSQGTSPPDTQY
TRBV20-1,SAKSLAGDQTQY
TRBV20-1,SAISGAYQETQY
TRBV6-5,ASSYSVRSSYEQY